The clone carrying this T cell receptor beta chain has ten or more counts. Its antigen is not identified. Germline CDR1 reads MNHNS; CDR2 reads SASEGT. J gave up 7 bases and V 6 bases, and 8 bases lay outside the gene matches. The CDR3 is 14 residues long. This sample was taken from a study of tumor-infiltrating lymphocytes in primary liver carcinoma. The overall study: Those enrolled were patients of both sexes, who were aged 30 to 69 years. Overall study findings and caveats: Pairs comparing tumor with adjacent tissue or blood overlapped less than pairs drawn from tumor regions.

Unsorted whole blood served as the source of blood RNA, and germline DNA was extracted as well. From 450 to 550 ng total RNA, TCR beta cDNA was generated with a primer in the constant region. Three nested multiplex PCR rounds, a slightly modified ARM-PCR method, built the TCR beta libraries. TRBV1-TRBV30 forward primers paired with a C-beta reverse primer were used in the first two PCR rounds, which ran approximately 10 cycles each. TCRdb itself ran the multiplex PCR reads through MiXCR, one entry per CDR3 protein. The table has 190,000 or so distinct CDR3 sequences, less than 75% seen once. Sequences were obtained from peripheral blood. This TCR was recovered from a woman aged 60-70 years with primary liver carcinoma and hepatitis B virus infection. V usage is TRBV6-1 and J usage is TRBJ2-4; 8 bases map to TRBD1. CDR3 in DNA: TGTGCCAGCAGAGAGACAGGGGCCCTCAACATTCAGTACTTC. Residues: CASRETGALNIQYF.